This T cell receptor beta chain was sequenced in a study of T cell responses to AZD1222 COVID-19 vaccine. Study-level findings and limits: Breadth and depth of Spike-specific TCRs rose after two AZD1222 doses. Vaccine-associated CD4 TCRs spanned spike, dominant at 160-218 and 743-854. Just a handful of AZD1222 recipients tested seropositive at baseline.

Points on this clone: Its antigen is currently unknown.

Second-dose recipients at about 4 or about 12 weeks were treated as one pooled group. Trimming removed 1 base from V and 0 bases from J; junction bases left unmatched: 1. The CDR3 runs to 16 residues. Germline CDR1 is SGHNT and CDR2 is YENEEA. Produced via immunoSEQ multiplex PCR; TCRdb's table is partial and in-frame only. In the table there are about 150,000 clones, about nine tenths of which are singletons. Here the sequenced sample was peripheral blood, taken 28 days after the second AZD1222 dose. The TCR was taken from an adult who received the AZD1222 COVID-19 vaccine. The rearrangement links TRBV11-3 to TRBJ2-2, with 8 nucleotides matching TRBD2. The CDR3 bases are TGTGCCAGCAGCTTAGCGGGAGGGACGAACACCGGGGAGCTGTTTTTT. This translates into CASSLAGGTNTGELFF.